This T cell receptor beta chain appears in the sequencing data of a study of blood T cell repertoires in COVID-19. The CDR3 is 16 amino acids. V was pared by 5 bases and J by 9 bases, with 16 bases of the junction left unmatched. Germline assignment: CDR1 MNHEY and CDR2 SMNVEV (reference sequence). Some clones are missing from TCRdb's copy, which holds only in-frame ones; the method was immunoSEQ multiplex PCR. The table shows hundreds of thousands of clones, with more than 75% occurring only once. The sample comprised peripheral blood. The chain carries TRBV27 and TRBJ1-3, with TRBD1 matching 7 bases. The sequence came from a human donor in a cohort sampled during active COVID-19. The CDR3 DNA reads TGTGCCAGCAGTCCAACCCCCATACAGGGGTTTCGCACCATATATTTT. Translation: CASSPTPIQGFRTIYF.